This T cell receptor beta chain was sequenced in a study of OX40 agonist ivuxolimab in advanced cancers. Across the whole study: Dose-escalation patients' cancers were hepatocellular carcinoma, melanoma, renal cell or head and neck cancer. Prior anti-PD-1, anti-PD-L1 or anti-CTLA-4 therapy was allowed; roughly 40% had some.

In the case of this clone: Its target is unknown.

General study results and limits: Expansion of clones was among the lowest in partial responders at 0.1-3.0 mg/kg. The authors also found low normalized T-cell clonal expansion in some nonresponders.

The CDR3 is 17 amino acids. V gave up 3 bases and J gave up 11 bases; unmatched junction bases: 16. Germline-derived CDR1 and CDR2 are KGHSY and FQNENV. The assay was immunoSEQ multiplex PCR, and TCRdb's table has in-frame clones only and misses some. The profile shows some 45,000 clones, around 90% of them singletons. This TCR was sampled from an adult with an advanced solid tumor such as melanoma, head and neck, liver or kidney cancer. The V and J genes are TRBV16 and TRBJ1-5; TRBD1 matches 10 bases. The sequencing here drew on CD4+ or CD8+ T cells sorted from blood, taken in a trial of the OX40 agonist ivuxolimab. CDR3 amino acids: CASSHIKGQGFFMSQHF. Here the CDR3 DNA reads TGTGCCAGCAGCCACATCAAGGGACAGGGGTTTTTTATGTCCCAGCATTTT.